This is a list of T cell receptor beta chains from one sample in a study of response to subunit inactivated influenza vaccine. TCRdb analysed the RT-PCR reads with MiXCR anew, one entry per CDR3 protein. This table holds fewer than 550,000 distinct CDR3 sequences, about 25% found once. The input for sequencing was CD4+ T cells sorted from PBMCs, taken around 5 days after vaccination. The origin of the receptors is a man aged 50 to 60 who received an inactivated influenza vaccine. The CDR3 runs from the conserved cysteine through the conserved F or W. A D gene is named only where the DNA matches it firmly. A row's size may be missing; if present it is once, few, many or a size class.

CDR3: CSARVARNQETQYF
DNA: TGCAGTGCTAGAGTGGCCAGGAACCAAGAGACCCAGTACTTC
V: TRBV20-1
J: TRBJ2-5
D: -
size: few

CDR3: CASSPHVGGQTEAFF
DNA: TGTGCTAGCAGCCCTCACGTGGGGGGGCAGACTGAAGCTTTCTTT
V: TRBV7-7
J: TRBJ1-1
D: -
size: -

CDR3: CASSEVSTGELFF
DNA: TGCGCCAGCAGCGAGGTTAGCACCGGGGAGCTGTTTTTT
V: TRBV5-1
J: TRBJ2-2
D: -
size: -

CDR3: CASSPLLAGSRETQYF
DNA: TGCGCCAGCAGCCCACTTCTAGCGGGGAGCAGGGAGACCCAGTACTTC
V: TRBV4-1
J: TRBJ2-5
D: TRBD2
size: few

CDR3: CSARDLVGTGELFF
DNA: TGCAGTGCTAGAGATCTGGTGGGGACCGGGGAGCTGTTTTTT
V: TRBV20-1
J: TRBJ2-2
D: -
size: -

CDR3: CSARNLAVSYNEQFF
DNA: TGCAGTGCTAGAAACCTAGCGGTCTCCTACAATGAGCAGTTCTTC
V: TRBV20-1
J: TRBJ2-1
D: TRBD2
size: few

CDR3: CASSTSSGTQYF
DNA: TGTGCCAGCAGTACCTCATCCGGGACCCAGTACTTC
V: TRBV12-3/TRBV12-4
J: TRBJ2-5
D: -
size: -

CDR3: CASSPPRLDLRRNFF
DNA: TGTGCCAGCTCACCACCACGACTGGACCTCCGGCGGAACTTCTTC
V: TRBV18
J: TRBJ1-2
D: -
size: once

CDR3: CASSLPTYEQYF
DNA: TGTGCCAGCAGCTTACCTACCTACGAGCAGTACTTC
V: TRBV11-1
J: TRBJ2-7
D: -
size: few

CDR3: CASSTGTGGYEQFF
DNA: TGCGCCAGCAGCACCGGGACAGGGGGATATGAGCAGTTCTTC
V: TRBV5-1
J: TRBJ2-1
D: TRBD1
size: -

CDR3: CASKGVSNQPQHF
DNA: TGTGCCAGCAAAGGGGTTAGCAATCAGCCCCAGCATTTT
V: TRBV2
J: TRBJ1-5
D: -
size: once

CDR3: CASSQEGTGGVKNIQYF
DNA: TGCGCCAGCAGCCAAGAGGGAACAGGGGGCGTCAAAAACATTCAGTACTTC
V: TRBV4-3
J: TRBJ2-4
D: TRBD1
size: -

CDR3: CASRAGRVYEQYF
DNA: TGTGCCAGCAGAGCTGGGAGGGTCTACGAGCAGTACTTC
V: TRBV28
J: TRBJ2-7
D: TRBD2
size: few

CDR3: CACIREGREQYF
DNA: TGTGCCTGCATTCGGGAGGGCAGGGAGCAGTACTTC
V: TRBV6-5
J: TRBJ2-7
D: TRBD2
size: few

CDR3: CSANSWGERLNEQFF
DNA: TGCAGTGCTAATTCCTGGGGGGAGCGCCTCAATGAGCAGTTCTTC
V: TRBV20-1
J: TRBJ2-1
D: -
size: few

CDR3: CASSSGPAPRGNQPQHF
DNA: TGTGCCAGCAGCTCCGGTCCCGCCCCGCGGGGCAATCAGCCCCAGCATTTT
V: TRBV5-6
J: TRBJ1-5
D: -
size: -

CDR3: CASSQILAQHNEQFF
DNA: TGCGCCAGCAGCCAAATACTAGCGCAGCATAATGAGCAGTTCTTC
V: TRBV4-3
J: TRBJ2-1
D: TRBD2
size: -

CDR3: CASSFGGGGYTF
DNA: TGTGCCAGCAGTTTCGGGGGCGGAGGCTACACCTTC
V: TRBV12-3/TRBV12-4
J: TRBJ1-2
D: -
size: few

CDR3: CASSAQGISYNSPLHF
DNA: TGTGCCAGCAGCGCTCAGGGGATCTCCTATAATTCACCCCTCCACTTT
V: TRBV2
J: TRBJ1-6
D: -
size: few

CDR3: CASSPSVERTRNEQFF
DNA: TGTGCCAGCAGCCCCTCGGTGGAGCGGACTCGGAATGAGCAGTTCTTC
V: TRBV9
J: TRBJ2-1
D: -
size: few

CDR3: CASSWGLRNEQYF
DNA: TGTGCCAGCAGCTGGGGACTTCGAAACGAGCAGTACTTC
V: TRBV7-2
J: TRBJ2-7
D: -
size: few

CDR3: CSASGLAIYNEQFF
DNA: TGCAGTGCTTCGGGACTAGCGATCTACAATGAGCAGTTCTTC
V: TRBV20-1
J: TRBJ2-1
D: TRBD2
size: -

CDR3: CASRTGTFVDEQYF
DNA: TGTGCCAGCAGGACCGGGACCTTCGTCGACGAGCAGTACTTC
V: TRBV28
J: TRBJ2-7
D: -
size: -

CDR3: CASSPPGARYTF
DNA: TGTGCCAGCAGCCCCCCCGGGGCCCGCTACACCTTC
V: TRBV12-3/TRBV12-4
J: TRBJ1-2
D: -
size: -

CDR3: CASRGDSSYNEQFF
DNA: TGTGCCAGCAGAGGAGACAGCTCCTACAATGAGCAGTTCTTC
V: TRBV12-3/TRBV12-4
J: TRBJ2-1
D: -
size: many

CDR3: CSARDPDRFQYF
DNA: TGCAGTGCTAGAGACCCCGACAGGTTTCAGTACTTC
V: TRBV20-1
J: TRBJ2-4
D: -
size: -

CDR3: CASRRTTEAFF
DNA: TGTGCCAGCAGAAGGACAACTGAAGCTTTCTTT
V: TRBV7-2
J: TRBJ1-1
D: -
size: few

CDR3: CATGTGGSNTEAFF
DNA: TGCGCCACCGGGACAGGGGGCTCGAACACTGAAGCTTTCTTT
V: TRBV5-1
J: TRBJ1-1
D: TRBD1
size: -

CDR3: CASSSDGSRYEQYF
DNA: TGTGCCAGCAGCTCGGACGGCTCCAGGTACGAGCAGTACTTC
V: TRBV7-9
J: TRBJ2-7
D: -
size: -

CDR3: CSRRGEDYGYTF
DNA: TGCAGCCGAAGGGGGGAAGACTATGGCTACACCTTC
V: TRBV29-1
J: TRBJ1-2
D: -
size: few

CDR3: CASSGHGTGKNIQYF
DNA: TGTGCCAGCAGCGGACACGGGACAGGCAAAAACATTCAGTACTTC
V: TRBV6-2/TRBV6-3
J: TRBJ2-4
D: TRBD1
size: -

CDR3: CATSGEGDGTYEQYF
DNA: TGTGCCACCAGTGGGGAAGGGGACGGCACCTACGAGCAGTACTTC
V: TRBV24-1
J: TRBJ2-7
D: -
size: -

CDR3: CASTRSGGAGNEQFF
DNA: TGTGCCAGCACCAGAAGCGGGGGGGCTGGGAATGAGCAGTTCTTC
V: TRBV28
J: TRBJ2-1
D: TRBD2
size: -

CDR3: CASSPYSGSTYNEQFF
DNA: TGTGCCAGCAGCCCATATAGCGGGAGCACCTACAATGAGCAGTTCTTC
V: TRBV9
J: TRBJ2-1
D: TRBD2
size: once

CDR3: CASSSGQVTYNEQFF
DNA: TGCGCCAGCAGCTCAGGACAGGTTACCTACAATGAGCAGTTCTTC
V: TRBV5-1
J: TRBJ2-1
D: TRBD1
size: -

CDR3: CASRFRGLAGNTGELFF
DNA: TGTGCCAGCAGGTTTCGGGGACTAGCGGGGAACACCGGGGAGCTGTTTTTT
V: TRBV5-6
J: TRBJ2-2
D: TRBD2
size: -

CDR3: CASKKDRASRADTQYF
DNA: TGTGCCAGCAAAAAGGACAGGGCATCCCGGGCAGATACGCAGTATTTT
V: TRBV6-1
J: TRBJ2-3
D: TRBD1
size: -

CDR3: CSVNSGTGAEQYF
DNA: TGCAGCGTAAACTCCGGGACAGGGGCCGAGCAGTACTTC
V: TRBV29-1
J: TRBJ2-7
D: TRBD1
size: -

CDR3: CASSLVAGGDTEAFF
DNA: TGTGCCAGCAGCTTAGTAGCAGGGGGAGACACTGAAGCTTTCTTT
V: TRBV7-2
J: TRBJ1-1
D: TRBD1
size: -

CDR3: CAISGSGKPSYNEQFF
DNA: TGTGCCATCAGTGGGTCGGGGAAACCCTCCTACAATGAGCAGTTCTTC
V: TRBV10-3
J: TRBJ2-1
D: -
size: -

CDR3: CASRRLVGEQYF
DNA: TGTGCCAGCAGAAGACTAGTCGGCGAGCAGTACTTC
V: TRBV12-3/TRBV12-4
J: TRBJ2-7
D: -
size: few

CDR3: CASRQGLVRGEQYF
DNA: TGTGCCAGCAGGCAAGGACTGGTGAGGGGCGAGCAGTACTTC
V: TRBV12-3/TRBV12-4
J: TRBJ2-7
D: -
size: few

CDR3: CASSRSGGNANTGELFF
DNA: TGTGCCAGCTCAAGGAGTGGGGGAAACGCGAACACCGGGGAGCTGTTTTTT
V: TRBV18
J: TRBJ2-2
D: -
size: -

CDR3: CASSLMGNLGGELFF
DNA: TGTGCCAGCAGCTTAATGGGAAACCTGGGCGGGGAGCTGTTTTTT
V: TRBV7-3
J: TRBJ2-2
D: -
size: many

CDR3: CASTFGTAFRYEQYF
DNA: TGCGCCAGCACCTTTGGGACGGCTTTTCGCTACGAGCAGTACTTC
V: TRBV5-1
J: TRBJ2-7
D: -
size: -

CDR3: CASILHGELFF
DNA: TGTGCCAGCATTCTCCACGGGGAGCTGTTTTTT
V: TRBV12-3/TRBV12-4
J: TRBJ2-2
D: -
size: many

CDR3: CASSDGVAAYEQYF
DNA: TGCGCCAGCAGTGATGGCGTTGCGGCCTACGAGCAGTACTTC
V: TRBV5-1
J: TRBJ2-7
D: -
size: -

CDR3: CSVRQGAAGELFF
DNA: TGCAGCGTGAGACAGGGGGCAGCCGGGGAGCTGTTTTTT
V: TRBV29-1
J: TRBJ2-2
D: TRBD1
size: -

CDR3: CASSRITSGSSYEQYF
DNA: TGTGCCAGCAGCCGTATTACTAGCGGGAGTTCCTACGAGCAGTACTTC
V: TRBV7-9
J: TRBJ2-7
D: TRBD2
size: few

CDR3: CASSLGTGPQETQYF
DNA: TGTGCTAGCAGCTTAGGGACCGGACCGCAAGAGACCCAGTACTTC
V: TRBV7-7
J: TRBJ2-5
D: -
size: few

CDR3: CASSLGTTDYNEQFF
DNA: TGTGCCAGCAGCTTAGGGACGACAGATTACAATGAGCAGTTCTTC
V: TRBV7-9
J: TRBJ2-1
D: -
size: few

CDR3: CASSPQKARSSYNEQFF
DNA: TGTGCCAGCTCACCTCAAAAGGCCAGAAGCTCCTACAATGAGCAGTTCTTC
V: TRBV18
J: TRBJ2-1
D: -
size: -

CDR3: CASSLSDKNTEAFF
DNA: TGTGCCAGCAGTCTCTCGGATAAGAACACTGAAGCTTTCTTT
V: TRBV7-9
J: TRBJ1-1
D: -
size: -

CDR3: CASSLEGAGQPQHF
DNA: TGTGCCAGCAGCTTGGAAGGGGCGGGTCAGCCCCAGCATTTT
V: TRBV5-8
J: TRBJ1-5
D: -
size: few

CDR3: CASSLGLPVRGYTF
DNA: TGTGCCAGCAGCCTTGGACTCCCTGTGAGGGGCTACACCTTC
V: TRBV7-2
J: TRBJ1-2
D: -
size: -

CDR3: CASSLAREAETQYF
DNA: TGTGCCAGCAGCTTAGCGAGGGAGGCGGAGACCCAGTACTTC
V: TRBV7-2
J: TRBJ2-5
D: -
size: few

CDR3: CASSLDGAGGFYNSPLHF
DNA: TGTGCCAGCAGCTTAGATGGGGCAGGGGGGTTCTATAATTCACCCCTCCACTTT
V: TRBV11-2
J: TRBJ1-6
D: TRBD1
size: few

CDR3: CSANDRVGGTEAFF
DNA: TGCAGCGCGAACGACAGGGTCGGTGGCACTGAAGCTTTCTTT
V: TRBV29-1
J: TRBJ1-1
D: TRBD1
size: -